This record looks at one TCR beta chain sequence and its context. Antigen specificity is unknown. The CDR3 runs 15 residues. The germline gives CDR1 MNHEY, CDR2 SMNVEV (reference sequence). The V gene lost 3 bases and the J gene lost 1 base, with 12 bases spanning the gap. The data were taken from a study of OX40 agonist ivuxolimab in advanced cancers. Looking at the study overall: Ivuxolimab, an antibody acting as an agonist of OX40 (CD134), was used to treat patients. Hepatocellular carcinoma, melanoma, renal cell or head and neck cancer occurred in dose-escalation patients.

Clones were sequenced by immunoSEQ multiplex PCR, and TCRdb holds only the in-frame ones, with some missing. There are around 25,000 clones in the sample; about 76% occur only once, and about 14% lies in the top ten. General study results and limits: In the 0.1 to 3.0 mg/kg range, CD4+ and CD8+ blood T cells had expanded clonally by week 6.

Sample: CD4+ or CD8+ T cells sorted from blood, taken in a trial of the OX40 agonist ivuxolimab. This clonotype was sampled from an adult with an advanced solid tumor such as melanoma, head and neck, liver or kidney cancer. This chain joins TRBV27 and TRBJ1-2; D ambiguous. This CDR3 reads CASSFAGGVNYGYTF. CDR3 sequence (DNA): TGTGCCAGCAGTTTCGCAGGTGGGGTTAACTATGGCTACACCTTC.